This TCR beta chain derives from a study of T cell responses to AZD1222 COVID-19 vaccine. Overall study findings and caveats: The CD4 TCRs associated with vaccination extended across spike and predominated at 160-218 and 743-854. Reports indicate that nearly half of spike-specific TCRs are directed at unmutated variant regions. Vaccination with two AZD1222 doses was followed by a rise in Spike-specific TCR breadth and depth. Among the donors, most were white British and more were female, and clonal diversity was possibly underestimated.

Some clones are missing from TCRdb's copy, which holds only in-frame ones; the method was immunoSEQ multiplex PCR. The top ten hold about 3.8% of the sample, which has over 130,000 clones, 90% to 95% seen once. This CDR3 has 16 amino acids. Germline CDR1 is MNHEY and CDR2 is SVGEGT. V shed 3 bases and J 2 bases; nucleotides not matched to a gene: 7. Regarding this clone: The antigen is not known.

Material: peripheral blood, obtained 28 days after the second AZD1222 dose. The chain is built from TRBV6-2 or TRBV6-3 and TRBJ2-1, with TRBD2 matching 7 bases. This sequence was found in an adult who received the AZD1222 COVID-19 vaccine. The CDR3 bases are TGTGCCAGCAGTTATGACGGCGGGAGAGCCTACAATGAGCAGTTCTTC. This sequence encodes CASSYDGGRAYNEQFF.